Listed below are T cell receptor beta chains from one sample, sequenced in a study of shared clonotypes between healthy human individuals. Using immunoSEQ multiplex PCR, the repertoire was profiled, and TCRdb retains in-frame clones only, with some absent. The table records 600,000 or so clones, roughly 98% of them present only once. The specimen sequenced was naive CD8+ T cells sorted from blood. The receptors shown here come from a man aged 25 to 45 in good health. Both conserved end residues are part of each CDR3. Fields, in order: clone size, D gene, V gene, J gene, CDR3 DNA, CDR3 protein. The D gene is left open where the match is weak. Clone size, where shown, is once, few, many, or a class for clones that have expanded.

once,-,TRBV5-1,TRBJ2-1,TGCGCCAGCTACCAGGGCTGGGACAATGAGCAGTTCTTC,CASYQGWDNEQFF
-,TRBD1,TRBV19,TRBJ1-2,TGTGCCAGTAGTATTCGGGACAGGGGCCTCTATGGCTACACCTTC,CASSIRDRGLYGYTF
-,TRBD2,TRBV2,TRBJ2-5,TGTGCCAGCATAGCGGGACCTTCGGGAGAGACCCAGTACTTC,CASIAGPSGETQYF
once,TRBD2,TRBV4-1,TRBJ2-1,TGCGCCAGCAGCCAAGTAGAACTAGCGGAATACAATGAGCAGTTCTTC,CASSQVELAEYNEQFF
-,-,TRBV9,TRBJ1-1,TGTGCCAGCAGCGTAGAAGGGGGGCACACTGAAGCTTTCTTT,CASSVEGGHTEAFF
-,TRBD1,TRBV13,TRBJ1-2,TGTGCCAGCAGCTTAGCCGGACAGGGGCGATACTTCTATGGCTACACCTTC,CASSLAGQGRYFYGYTF
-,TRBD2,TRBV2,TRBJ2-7,TGTGCCAGCAGTGAAGGTAGCGGGAGGCAACATTACGAGCAGTACTTC,CASSEGSGRQHYEQYF
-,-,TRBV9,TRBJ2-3,TGTGCCAGCAGCTCGACAGTCCGCACAGATACGCAGTATTTT,CASSSTVRTDTQYF
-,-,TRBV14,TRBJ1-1,TGTGCCAGCAGCCAAGAAGATGGGCGGGCTTTCTTT,CASSQEDGRAFF
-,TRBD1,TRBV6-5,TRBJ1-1,TGTGCCAGCAGTTACAGCCGGGACAGAACTGAAGCTTTCTTT,CASSYSRDRTEAFF
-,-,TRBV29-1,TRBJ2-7,TGCAGCGTTGATGCAGGGGATCGGAACGAGCAGTACTTC,CSVDAGDRNEQYF
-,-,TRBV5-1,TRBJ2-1,TGCGCCAGCAGCCTCCGAGGAGGCAGCTCCTACAATGAGCAGTTCTTC,CASSLRGGSSYNEQFF
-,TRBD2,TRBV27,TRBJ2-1,TGTGCCAGCAACTCCCTAGCGGGAGGGCTTAATGAGCAGTTCTTC,CASNSLAGGLNEQFF
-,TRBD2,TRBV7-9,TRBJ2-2,TGTGCCAGCAGCGAACCGGGACTAGCGCTCGCCGGGGAGCTGTTTTTT,CASSEPGLALAGELFF
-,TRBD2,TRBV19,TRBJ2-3,TGTGCCAGTAGGGAGTGGGGCGGGAGTACAGATACGCAGTATTTT,CASREWGGSTDTQYF
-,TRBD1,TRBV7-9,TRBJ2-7,TGTGCCAGCAGCTTCGAGGACAGGGGGAACTACGAGCAGTACTTC,CASSFEDRGNYEQYF
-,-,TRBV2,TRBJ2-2,TGTGCCAGCAGGTCCAAGGGCGGGGAGCTGTTTTTT,CASRSKGGELFF
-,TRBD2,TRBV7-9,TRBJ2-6,TGTGCCAGCATCCACCAGACTAGCGGGAGCTCTGGGGCCAACGTCCTGACTTTC,CASIHQTSGSSGANVLTF
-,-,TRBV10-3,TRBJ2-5,TGTGCCATCAAGGACAGCCCGGCTGAAACCCAGTACTTC,CAIKDSPAETQYF
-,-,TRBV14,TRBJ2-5,TGTGCCAGCAGCCAGGTATATGGAGAGACCCAGTACTTC,CASSQVYGETQYF
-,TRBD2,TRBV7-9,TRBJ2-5,TGTGCCAGCAGCCCTAGCGGGAGCCCACAAGAGACCCAGTACTTC,CASSPSGSPQETQYF
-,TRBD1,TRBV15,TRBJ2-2,TGTGCCACCAGCAGAGATCTTGGGACAGGGGGTGACACCGGGGAGCTGTTTTTT,CATSRDLGTGGDTGELFF
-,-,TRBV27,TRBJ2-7,TGTGCCAGCAGTTCTGGCCGGGGGTCCTACGAGCAGTACTTC,CASSSGRGSYEQYF
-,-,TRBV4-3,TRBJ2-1,TGCGCCAGCAGCCACCGGGGGAGCTCCTACAATGAGCAGTTCTTC,CASSHRGSSYNEQFF
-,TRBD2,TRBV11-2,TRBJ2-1,TGTGCCAGCAGCTACCCGGCGGGGGGCAGCAGTAGCTCCTACAATGAGCAGTTCTTC,CASSYPAGGSSSSYNEQFF
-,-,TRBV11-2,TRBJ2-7,TGTGCCAGCAGCTTAGGAAGTAACGAGCAGTACTTC,CASSLGSNEQYF
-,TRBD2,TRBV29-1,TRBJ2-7,TGCAGCGTTAAAAGCGGGGGCTACGAGCAGTACTTC,CSVKSGGYEQYF
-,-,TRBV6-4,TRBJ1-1,TGTGCCAGCACCTTTGCGGAGAACACTGAAGCTTTCTTT,CASTFAENTEAFF
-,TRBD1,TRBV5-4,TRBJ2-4,TGTGCCAGCAGTTATGACAGGGGGCAGTACATTCAGTACTTC,CASSYDRGQYIQYF
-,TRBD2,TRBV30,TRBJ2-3,TGTGCCTGGAGTACCGGGACTAGCGGGACGGATACGCAGTATTTT,CAWSTGTSGTDTQYF
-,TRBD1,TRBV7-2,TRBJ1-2,TGTGCCAGCAGCTTAGGTGGGACAGGGATCGGCTACACCTTC,CASSLGGTGIGYTF
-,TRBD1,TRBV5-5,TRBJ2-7,TGTGCCAGCAGATCCGGGACAGTCAACTACGAGCAGTACTTC,CASRSGTVNYEQYF
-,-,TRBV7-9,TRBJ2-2,TGTGCCAGCCCCACCGGGACCGGGGAGCTGTTTTTT,CASPTGTGELFF
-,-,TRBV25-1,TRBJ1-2,TGTGCCAGCAGTCCCGGGGCCAGCCTCTATGGCTACACCTTC,CASSPGASLYGYTF
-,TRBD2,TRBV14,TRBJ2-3,TGTGCCAGCAGCCAAGAAGGACGCCTCGGGAGGGTAGCGGCACTCACAGATACGCAGTATTTT,CASSQEGRLGRVAALTDTQYF
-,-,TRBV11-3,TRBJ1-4,TGTGCCAGCAGCTTCCAGGGTGAAGAAAAACTGTTTTTT,CASSFQGEEKLFF
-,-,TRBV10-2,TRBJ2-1,TGCGCCAGCAGTGATATGCATGAGCAGTTCTTC,CASSDMHEQFF
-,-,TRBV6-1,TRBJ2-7,TGTGCCAGCAGTGAAGGAGGGGCGCAGTACTTC,CASSEGGAQYF
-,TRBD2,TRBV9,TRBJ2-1,TGTGCCAGCAGCGTAGACATAGCGGGAGATTACAATGAGCAGTTCTTC,CASSVDIAGDYNEQFF
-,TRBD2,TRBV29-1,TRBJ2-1,TGCAGCGTTTGGGGGGGCTCCTACAATGAGCAGTTCTTC,CSVWGGSYNEQFF
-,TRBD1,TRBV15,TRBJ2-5,TGTGCCACCAGGATGACAGGGGGCACCGGAGAGACCCAGTACTTC,CATRMTGGTGETQYF
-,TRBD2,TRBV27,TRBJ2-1,TGTGCCAGCAGTTTATCAGCGGGAGATGGGTACAATGAGCAGTTCTTC,CASSLSAGDGYNEQFF
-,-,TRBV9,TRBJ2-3,TGTGCCAGCAGCGTAGAGGGACTCAGAGAAGATACGCAGTATTTT,CASSVEGLREDTQYF
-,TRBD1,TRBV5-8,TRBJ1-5,TGTGCCAGCAGCTCTATTGGGACAGGTAGCAATCAGCCCCAGCATTTT,CASSSIGTGSNQPQHF
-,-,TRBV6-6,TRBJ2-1,TGTGCCAGCAGTTACTCGATACGGGAGTCGTACAATGAGCAGTTCTTC,CASSYSIRESYNEQFF
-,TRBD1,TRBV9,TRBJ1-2,TGTGCCAGCAGCACCCGACAGGGGGCCATGTTCGTCGGCTACACCTTC,CASSTRQGAMFVGYTF
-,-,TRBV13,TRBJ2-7,TGTGCCAGCAGCTCGGGGACGACAACCTACGAGCAGTACTTC,CASSSGTTTYEQYF
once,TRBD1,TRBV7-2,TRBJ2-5,TGTGCCAGCAGCGCCTGGACAGGGGACGAGACCCAGTACTTC,CASSAWTGDETQYF
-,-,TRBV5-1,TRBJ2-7,TGCGCCAGCAGCATCTCCCCATATGGTGGACAATCCTACGAGCAGTACTTC,CASSISPYGGQSYEQYF
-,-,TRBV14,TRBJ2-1,TGTGCCAGCAGCCAAGATCAGGGAGGACGACCCTACAATGAGCAGTTCTTC,CASSQDQGGRPYNEQFF
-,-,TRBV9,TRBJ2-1,TGTGCCAGCAGCGCGGGGGCGGGTGAACAGTTCTTC,CASSAGAGEQFF
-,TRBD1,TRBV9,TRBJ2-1,TGTGCCAGCAGCGTCGAGGGACAGGCCTACAATGAGCAGTTCTTC,CASSVEGQAYNEQFF
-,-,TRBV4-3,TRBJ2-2,TGCGCCAGCCGACGACAGGAACGCACCGGGGAGCTGTTTTTT,CASRRQERTGELFF
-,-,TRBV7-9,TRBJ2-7,TGTGCCAGCAGCTTAATAGGCGCCGAGCAGTACTTC,CASSLIGAEQYF